The T cell receptor (beta chain) under discussion was sequenced for a study of T cells expressing NK-cell markers. Overall study context: Researchers got TCR beta repertoires out of sorted CD3+CD56+NKG2C+, CD3+CD56+NKG2C- and CD3+CD56-NKG2C+ T cells.

With the 5' RACE reads reprocessed, TCRdb shows one record per CDR3 protein and no DNA. Its listing shows roughly 180,000 distinct CDR3 sequences. The germline CDR1 and CDR2 sequences are LNHDA and SQIVND (reference sequence). The CDR3 is 12 residues long. This sequence joins TRBV19 and TRBJ2-1; without DNA, the TCRdb call of TRBD1 cannot be checked. The TCR comes from a woman aged 18 to 75 in good health. Source material: blood T cells: a sorted CD56 or NKG2C T cell subset, CD4+ or CD8+ T cells, or bulk PBMC T cells (not recorded which). The CDR3 here is CASSRRGDEQFF.